The rows below give T cell receptor beta chains drawn from one sample of a study of Ad26.COV2.S vaccination and SARS-CoV-2 variants. Generated by immunoSEQ multiplex PCR, the TCRdb table keeps only in-frame clones and is missing some. This sample has more than 350,000 clones, with approximately 92% found just once. The material sequenced was peripheral blood, taken in a trial of Ad26.COV2.S vaccine versus placebo. The receptors were gathered from a person aged 18-65 years who received the Ad26.COV2.S COVID-19 vaccine or a placebo. CDR3s include the opening cysteine and the closing phenylalanine or tryptophan. A D gene is named only where the DNA matches it firmly. Expanded clones are given a class, and other clones once, few, many or no size at all.

TRBJ2-7 | - | - | TRBV27 | 12 | CASSSPGTEQYF | TGTGCCAGCAGTTCACCAGGGACCGAGCAGTACTTC
TRBJ2-1 | - | TRBD1 | TRBV28 | 17 | CASSRSPRDSTNNEQFF | TGTGCCAGCAGTCGTAGCCCCAGGGACAGCACTAACAATGAGCAGTTCTTC
TRBJ1-6 | - | - | TRBV9 | 15 | CASSVGGLSNSPLHF | TGTGCCAGCAGCGTAGGCGGCCTTTCAAATTCACCCCTCCACTTT
TRBJ2-7 | once | - | TRBV5-4 | 15 | CASTSREAFSYEQYF | TGTGCCAGCACCAGTCGTGAGGCATTCTCCTACGAGCAGTACTTC
TRBJ2-5 | - | - | TRBV2 | 13 | CASSEGLEETQYF | TGTGCCAGCAGTGAAGGGCTAGAAGAGACCCAGTACTTC
TRBJ2-1 | - | TRBD2 | TRBV30 | 15 | CAWSNGLGPYNEQFF | TGTGCCTGGAGTAACGGACTAGGGCCCTACAATGAGCAGTTCTTC
TRBJ1-3 | - | - | TRBV12-5 | 15 | CASGLLGYSGNTIYF | TGTGCTAGTGGTTTGTTGGGATACTCTGGAAACACCATATATTTT
TRBJ2-5 | - | - | TRBV6-2/TRBV6-3 | 14 | CASSYYGAGETQYF | TGTGCCAGCAGTTATTATGGGGCAGGGGAGACCCAGTACTTC
TRBJ1-2 | - | - | TRBV28 | 14 | CASSLLEVGYGYTF | TGTGCCAGCAGTTTACTTGAAGTGGGCTATGGCTACACCTTC
TRBJ2-7 | - | TRBD1 | TRBV7-2 | 14 | CASSLGQGAYEQYF | TGTGCCAGCAGCCTGGGACAGGGGGCCTACGAGCAGTACTTC
TRBJ2-3 | - | - | TRBV7-9 | 12 | CASSAQSATQYF | TGTGCCAGCAGCGCTCAGAGCGCTACGCAGTATTTT
TRBJ2-1 | once | - | TRBV28 | 14 | CASSLGQAYNEQFF | TGTGCCAGCAGTTTAGGCCAGGCGTACAATGAGCAGTTCTTC
TRBJ1-2 | - | TRBD1 | TRBV2 | 17 | CASSRSYAIGGTDGYTF | TGTGCCAGCAGTCGTTCCTACGCGATAGGCGGGACAGATGGCTACACCTTC
TRBJ2-7 | - | TRBD2 | TRBV18 | 17 | CASSSRLAGAQRGEQYF | TGTGCCAGCTCATCCAGACTAGCGGGAGCCCAAAGGGGTGAGCAGTACTTC
TRBJ2-1 | - | - | TRBV28 | 15 | CASRIQGGHYNEQFF | TGTGCCAGCAGAATACAGGGAGGTCATTACAATGAGCAGTTCTTC
TRBJ2-3 | - | - | TRBV2 | 14 | CASSVGQITDTQYF | TGTGCCAGCAGTGTCGGTCAAATCACAGATACGCAGTATTTT
TRBJ2-3 | - | - | TRBV19 | 13 | CASKFQGTDTQYF | TGTGCCAGTAAGTTCCAGGGCACAGATACGCAGTATTTT
TRBJ2-5 | - | TRBD1 | TRBV29-1 | 12 | CSLGQAQGTQYF | TGCAGCTTGGGACAGGCCCAAGGGACCCAGTACTTC
TRBJ2-5 | - | - | TRBV7-7 | 15 | CASSPLMRGQETQYF | TGTGCTAGCAGCCCCTTGATGAGGGGACAAGAGACCCAGTACTTC
TRBJ1-2 | - | - | TRBV27 | 15 | CASSLVSAYRGGYTF | TGTGCCAGCAGTTTGGTTTCGGCTTATCGGGGTGGCTACACCTTC
TRBJ2-1 | - | - | TRBV24-1 | 14 | CATSDFWGATEQFF | TGTGCCACCAGTGATTTTTGGGGGGCGACTGAGCAGTTCTTC
TRBJ2-5 | - | TRBD1 | TRBV10-3 | 13 | CALGQGAKETQYF | TGTGCCCTCGGACAGGGGGCGAAAGAGACCCAGTACTTC
TRBJ1-5 | - | - | TRBV7-2 | 16 | CASSPDWGLSNQPQHF | TGTGCCAGCAGCCCCGATTGGGGTCTTAGCAATCAGCCCCAGCATTTT
TRBJ1-2 | - | TRBD1 | TRBV18 | 14 | CASSHSGQGNGYTF | TGTGCCAGCTCACACTCGGGACAGGGGAACGGCTACACCTTC
TRBJ2-5 | - | - | TRBV29-1 | 12 | CSVVDIQETQYF | TGCAGCGTTGTGGACATCCAAGAGACCCAGTACTTC
TRBJ1-2 | - | - | TRBV5-8 | 14 | CASSLRGRADGYTF | TGTGCCAGCAGCTTGAGGGGCAGGGCGGATGGCTACACCTTC
TRBJ1-6 | few | - | TRBV11-3 | 14 | CASSLGPTSSPLHF | TGTGCCAGCAGCTTAGGCCCGACGTCATCACCCCTCCACTTT
TRBJ2-7 | - | - | TRBV30 | 12 | CAWIGGPYEQYF | TGTGCCTGGATCGGGGGCCCCTACGAGCAGTACTTC
TRBJ1-4 | few | TRBD1 | TRBV5-6 | 14 | CASSVGQGSEKLFF | TGTGCCAGCAGCGTGGGACAGGGCTCTGAAAAACTGTTTTTT
TRBJ1-2 | - | TRBD1 | TRBV28 | 13 | CASSLGRGPGYTF | TGTGCCAGCAGTTTAGGCAGGGGGCCTGGCTACACCTTC
TRBJ2-7 | - | - | TRBV7-2 | 13 | CASSYDRTYEQYF | TGTGCCAGCAGCTACGACAGGACCTACGAGCAGTACTTC
TRBJ2-7 | once | - | TRBV7-8 | 14 | CASSVYQGPYEQYF | TGTGCCAGCAGCGTTTACCAAGGACCCTACGAGCAGTACTTC
TRBJ1-2 | - | - | TRBV3-1/TRBV3-2 | 14 | CASSPLTKSYGYTF | TGTGCCAGCAGCCCCCTCACTAAGTCCTATGGCTACACCTTC
TRBJ1-4 | - | - | TRBV30 | 15 | CAWSVPRTLSEKLFF | TGTGCCTGGAGTGTGCCAAGGACCCTTAGCGAAAAACTGTTTTTT
TRBJ2-5 | - | - | TRBV5-1 | 15 | CASSLTGLIGETQYF | TGCGCCAGCAGCTTGACAGGGTTGATAGGGGAGACCCAGTACTTC
TRBJ1-1 | - | - | TRBV6-6 | 14 | CASMVTDRDFEAFF | TGTGCCAGCATGGTGACGGACCGCGACTTTGAAGCTTTCTTT
TRBJ2-5 | - | TRBD1 | TRBV6-5 | 14 | CASSLDRVVETQYF | TGTGCCAGCAGTTTGGACAGGGTGGTAGAGACCCAGTACTTC
TRBJ2-7 | few | TRBD1 | TRBV6-5 | 14 | CASSYSQGIYEQYF | TGTGCCAGCAGTTACTCACAGGGGATCTACGAGCAGTACTTC
TRBJ2-1 | - | TRBD2 | TRBV4-3 | 14 | CASSPQNTGGEQFF | TGCGCCAGCAGCCCCCAAAATACGGGAGGTGAGCAGTTCTTC
TRBJ2-1 | - | TRBD2 | TRBV5-1 | 16 | CASSLSGRVSYNEQFF | TGCGCCAGCAGCCTGAGCGGGAGAGTGTCCTACAATGAGCAGTTCTTC
TRBJ2-1 | - | - | TRBV29-1 | 14 | CSVEAMRTANEQFF | TGCAGCGTTGAAGCTATGAGGACAGCCAATGAGCAGTTCTTC
TRBJ1-1 | - | TRBD1 | TRBV7-9 | 13 | CASTNRGEVEAFF | TGTGCCAGCACCAACAGGGGCGAAGTTGAAGCTTTCTTT
TRBJ1-6 | - | - | TRBV6-5 | 12 | CASSKVRPPLHF | TGTGCCAGCAGTAAGGTCCGGCCACCCCTCCACTTT
TRBJ2-1 | - | - | TRBV12-3/TRBV12-4 | 13 | CASSFQRGGEQFF | TGTGCCAGCAGTTTTCAGCGAGGGGGGGAGCAGTTCTTC
TRBJ2-3 | - | TRBD2 | TRBV11-2 | 15 | CASSLEAGVRLTQYF | TGTGCCAGCAGCTTAGAAGCGGGAGTTCGTCTTACGCAGTATTTT
TRBJ1-2 | - | TRBD1 | TRBV5-1 | 14 | CASSYGQGDNGYTF | TGCGCCAGCAGCTACGGACAGGGGGACAATGGCTACACCTTC
TRBJ2-7 | - | - | TRBV2 | 14 | CASSDGQGGYEQYF | TGTGCCAGCAGTGACGGGCAGGGGGGCTACGAGCAGTACTTC
TRBJ2-7 | - | TRBD1 | TRBV4-3 | 13 | CASSHGTAYEQYF | TGCGCCAGCAGCCATGGGACAGCCTACGAGCAGTACTTC
TRBJ2-7 | - | TRBD1 | TRBV30 | 14 | CAWKRQGVDYEQYF | TGTGCCTGGAAAAGGCAGGGGGTGGACTACGAGCAGTACTTC
TRBJ2-5 | - | - | TRBV6-2/TRBV6-3 | 12 | CASSDPRGAQYF | TGTGCCAGCAGTGATCCTAGGGGGGCCCAGTACTTC
TRBJ1-1 | - | TRBD1 | TRBV6-5 | 13 | CASYRDSHTEAFF | TGTGCCAGCTACCGGGACAGTCACACTGAAGCTTTCTTT
TRBJ1-3 | - | - | TRBV5-1 | 14 | CASSSGTGGNTIYF | TGCGCCAGCAGCTCAGGCACAGGGGGAAACACCATATATTTT
TRBJ2-1 | - | - | TRBV3-1/TRBV3-2 | 13 | CASSQDIARQRFF | TGTGCCAGCAGCCAAGATATCGCCCGGCAAAGGTTCTTC